One sample yielded the 3 T cell receptor beta chains listed below, sequenced in a study of tumor-infiltrating lymphocytes in primary liver carcinoma. With a constant-region primer, TCR beta cDNA was made from about 0.55 ug of total RNA. Generation of the TCR beta libraries relied on three nested multiplex PCR rounds using slightly modified ARM-PCR. The first two PCR rounds used TRBV1-TRBV30 forward primers with a C-beta reverse primer, nine to eleven cycles each. TCRdb fed the multiplex PCR reads into MiXCR, producing one record per CDR3 protein. The profile covers approximately 88,000 distinct CDR3 sequences, with around 70% appearing a single time and 27% taken by the ten largest. Co-extraction of both nucleic acids (RNA and DNA) used about 19-33 mg of unsorted bulk tissue. Sample: tumor-adjacent normal liver tissue. Every receptor here comes from a man in his forties with primary liver carcinoma and hepatitis B virus infection.

Worth noting for this clonotype: Since a much larger clone is just one base distant, this may be a read error. This chain links TRBV29-1 with TRBJ2-3, with no clear D. Germline V gene lookup returns CDR1 SQVTM and CDR2 ANQGSEA. The CDR3 has 15 residues. V dropped 2 bases and J dropped 2 bases, with 14 bases sitting between them. This CDR3 reads CSVERHDNPTDTQYF. The CDR3 nucleotides are TGCAGCGTTGAAAGACATGATAATCCCACAGATACGCAGTATTTT.

As to this clonotype: At one of its ends the junction is not consistent with the germline gene, which may arise from a read error. The chain recombines TRBV11-2 with TRBJ2-7; TRBD2 matches 10 bases. Germline values: CDR1 SGHAT, CDR2 FQNNGV. The CDR3 is 14 amino acids. The DNA for the CDR3 is TGTGGCAGCAGCTTAGCGGGAGGCTTTACCGAGCACTACTTC. Amino acid sequence: CGSSLAGGFTEHYF.

Comments on this clonotype: An end of the junction does not agree with germline; a read error may underlie this. The rearrangement links TRBV11-2 to TRBJ2-7, with D tentatively TRBD2 (6 bases). CDR1 and CDR2 from the germline V gene are SGHAT and FQNNGV. CDR3 length equals 15 residues. This chain's CDR3 is CASSLDTGEWHEQCF. As DNA, the CDR3 is TGTGCCAGCAGCTTAGATACGGGGGAATGGCACGAACAGTGCTTC. Full variable domain (remainder filled in from reference TRBV11-2 and TRBJ2-7): EAGVAQSPRYKIIEKRQSVAFWCNPISGHATLYWYQQILGQGPKLLIQFQNNGVVDDSQLPKDRFSAERLKGVDSTLKIQPAKLEDSAVYLCASSLDTGEWHEQCFGPGTRLTVT.